Below are 32 T cell receptor beta chains sequenced from a single sample in a study of T cell responses to AZD1222 COVID-19 vaccine. TCRdb keeps only in-frame clones here, not all; method: immunoSEQ multiplex PCR. The sample carries approximately 76,000 clones, roughly 88% recorded once. The sequences come from peripheral blood, collected on day 0 of AZD1222 vaccination. The source of these receptors is an adult in good health.

V usage is TRBV2 and J usage is TRBJ2-7; 11 nucleotides align to TRBD2. The V gene's germline CDR1 is SNHLY and CDR2 FYNNEI. V trimming: 6 bases; J trimming: 6 bases; junction bases outside the gene matches: 7. The CDR3 runs 14 residues. CDR3 in amino acids: CASSRLAGRSEQYF. The CDR3 DNA reads as TGTGCCAGCAGCAGACTAGCGGGAAGGAGCGAGCAGTACTTC.

This chain connects TRBV5-1 to TRBJ2-5; 9 positions agree with TRBD1. The germline V gene has CDR1 SGHRS and CDR2 YFSETQ. J was trimmed by 6 bases and V by 0 bases; bases with no gene match: 3. This CDR3 is 14 amino acids long. CDR3 region: CASSLGTGVQTQYF. The CDR3 DNA follows: TGCGCCAGCAGCTTGGGGACAGGGGTTCAGACCCAGTACTTC.

The chain combines TRBV11-2 with TRBJ1-5, with a possible D match to TRBD1 (5 bases). Germline assignment: CDR1 SGHAT and CDR2 FQNNGV. Trimming took 1 base from V and 7 from J, leaving 14 bases between them. The CDR3 is made up of 15 amino acids. This chain's CDR3 is CASSLGIGRDQPQHF. CDR3 nucleotides: TGTGCCAGCAGCTTAGGGATAGGGAGGGACCAGCCCCAGCATTTT.

This clone was counted a single time. The chain employs TRBV13 and TRBJ1-3; the D gene is possibly TRBD1 (6 bases). Trimming left V 4 bases short and J 5 bases short, with 12 bases between. The V gene's germline CDR1 is PRHDT and CDR2 FYEKMQ (reference sequence). CDR3 size: 14 residues. The CDR3 loop reads CASSSTGFRNTIYF. The CDR3 DNA reads as TGTGCCAGCAGCTCCACAGGGTTTCGAAACACCATATATTTT.

The chain joins TRBV19 to TRBJ2-7; D call uncertain. V gave up 5 bases and J gave up 5 bases, with 13 bases separating them. Germline V gene data show CDR1 as LNHDA and CDR2 as SQIVND (reference sequence). This CDR3 spans 13 amino acids. The CDR3 DNA sequence: TGTGCCAGTAGTCCCTCCGTTAGCAACGAGCAGTACTTC. Amino acids: CASSPSVSNEQYF. The variable domain in full, completed from reference TRBV19 and TRBJ2-7, reads DGGITQSPKYLFRKEGQNVTLSCEQNLNHDAMYWYRQDPGQGLRLIYYSQIVNDFQKGDIAEGYSVSREKKESFPLTVTSAQKNPTAFYLCASSPSVSNEQYFGPGTRLTVT.

V is TRBV4-1 and J is TRBJ2-1; 8 bases align to TRBD2. The germline V gene has CDR1 MGHRA and CDR2 YSYEKL. The CDR3 runs 16 residues. V dropped 0 bases and J dropped 1; count of bases not matched to a gene: 2. CDR3: CASSQDIAGSYNEQFF. CDR3 DNA sequence: TGCGCCAGCAGCCAAGATATAGCGGGGTCCTACAATGAGCAGTTCTTC.

This clone was seen only once. This chain uses TRBV6-5 with TRBJ1-1; the D is unclear. The V gene lost 0 bases and the J gene lost 0 bases, with 8 bases spanning the gap. The CDR3 runs to 15 residues. Germline V gene sequence: CDR1 MNHEY, CDR2 SVGAGI. CDR3 DNA: TGTGCCAGCAGTTACTCCTGGGATCTGAACACTGAAGCTTTCTTT. This encodes CASSYSWDLNTEAFF.

The chain has TRBV5-1 and TRBJ2-7; D gene uncertain. The V and J ends lost 2 bases and 3 bases respectively, with 9 bases between them. The germline V gene has CDR1 SGHRS and CDR2 YFSETQ. The CDR3 spans 13 residues. The CDR3 spells CASSFSPIYEQYF. CDR3 in DNA: TGCGCCAGCAGCTTTTCACCGATCTACGAGCAGTACTTC. Combining the CDR3 with reference TRBV5-1 and TRBJ2-7 gives the whole variable domain KAGVTQTPRYLIKTRGQQVTLSCSPISGHRSVSWYQQTPGQGLQFLFEYFSETQRNKGNFPGRFSGRQFSNSRSEMNVSTLELGDSALYLCASSFSPIYEQYFGPGTRLTVT.

The rearrangement links TRBV7-2 to TRBJ1-3, with D hard to call. The germline gives CDR1 SGHTA, CDR2 FQGNSA. This CDR3 has 14 amino acids. V was shortened by 5 bases and J by 4 bases, with 12 bases between the two germline ends. The CDR3 sequence is CASSPKAEGNTIYF. The CDR3 region has the DNA TGTGCCAGCAGCCCAAAAGCGGAGGGAAACACCATATATTTT.

This clone is a singleton in its sample. This chain links TRBV28 with TRBJ1-4; D call uncertain. Germline CDR1 is MDHEN and CDR2 is SYDVKM. The V end lost 6 bases, the J end lost 0 bases, and 11 bases lay between the germline ends. The CDR3 sequence is 15 residues long. CDR3 protein: CASRPDRTTNEKLFF. CDR3 sequence (DNA): TGTGCCAGCAGACCAGACCGGACAACTAATGAAAAACTGTTTTTT. Based on the CDR3 plus reference TRBV28 and TRBJ1-4, the full variable domain is DVKVTQSSRYLVKRTGEKVFLECVQDMDHENMFWYRQDPGLGLRLIYFSYDVKMKEKGDIPEGYSVSREKKERFSLILESASTNQTSMYLCASRPDRTTNEKLFFGSGTQLSVL.

V is TRBV9 and J is TRBJ2-3; D gene unclear. V was pared by 2 bases and J by 3 bases, with 10 bases between. Germline values: CDR1 SGDLS, CDR2 YYNGEE. This CDR3 comprises 14 residues. CDR3 protein: CASSVRHQTDTQYF. The CDR3 DNA reads TGTGCCAGCAGCGTCCGACACCAAACAGATACGCAGTATTTT.

This clone turned up a few times. The V and J genes are TRBV5-6 and TRBJ2-3; TRBD2 matches at 14 bases. The CDR3 runs 15 residues. Germline V gene data show CDR1 as SGHDT and CDR2 as YYEEEE. Trimming cost V 3 bases and J 4 bases; bases outside gene matches: 1. CDR3 amino acids: CASSWGLAGADTQYF. In DNA form, the CDR3 reads TGTGCCAGCAGCTGGGGACTAGCGGGGGCAGATACGCAGTATTTT.

V gene TRBV4-2 combines with J gene TRBJ2-1, with 8 nucleotides matching TRBD2. V gave up 0 bases and J gave up 5 bases; unmatched junction bases: 3. Germline V gene sequence: CDR1 LGHNA, CDR2 YNFKEQ. The CDR3 spans 15 residues. The CDR3 DNA reads as TGTGCCAGCAGCCAAGATCCCGGGGGGGACAATGAGCAGTTCTTC. It encodes CASSQDPGGDNEQFF.

This CDR3 reads CARSEGTIYEQYF. In DNA, the CDR3 is TGTGCCAGAAGCGAGGGGACTATCTACGAGCAGTACTTC. The J gene is TRBJ2-7, the V gene TRBV5-3; 7 bases fit TRBD2. TRBV5-3 is an open reading frame whose function is uncertain. After removal of 4 bases from V and 3 bases from J, the junction contained 4 bases not matched to a gene. The CDR3 consists of 13 residues.

The chain combines TRBV18 with TRBJ1-5; possibly TRBD1 for D (6 bases). This CDR3 has 16 residues. V lost 3 bases, J lost 3 bases, and 15 bases lay in between. Germline lookup yields CDR1 KGHSH and CDR2 LQKENI. The CDR3 sequence is CASSPTNQGTNQPQHF. The CDR3 bases are TGTGCCAGCTCACCGACGAACCAGGGGACCAATCAGCCCCAGCATTTT. Based on the CDR3 plus reference TRBV18 and TRBJ1-5, the full variable domain is NAGVMQNPRHLVRRRGQEARLRCSPMKGHSHVYWYRQLPEEGLKFMVYLQKENIIDESGMPKERFSAEFPKEGPSILRIQQVVRGDSAAYFCASSPTNQGTNQPQHFGDGTRLSIL.

The chain recombines TRBV24-1 with TRBJ2-5; the match to TRBD1 covers 9 bases. Trimming cost V 4 bases and J 2 bases; bases outside gene matches: 7. Germline CDR1 KGHDR, CDR2 SFDVKD. This CDR3 is built from 16 residues. This CDR3 reads CATSELTGGEQETQYF. Written as DNA, the CDR3 is TGTGCCACCAGTGAACTCACAGGGGGCGAACAAGAGACCCAGTACTTC.

CDR3 loop: CASSLPGGVGTEAFF. The CDR3 DNA reads TGTGCCAGCAGCCTTCCCGGGGGAGTGGGCACTGAAGCTTTCTTT. The rearrangement joins TRBV7-2 to TRBJ1-1, with D perhaps TRBD1 (5 bases). There are 15 residues in the CDR3. Between the trimmed V and J ends, which lost 5 bases and 4 bases, there was a span of 17 bases. Germline V gives CDR1 SGHTA, CDR2 FQGNSA.

The chain combines TRBV6-5 with TRBJ1-1; D is ambiguous. Trimming pared 5 bases from V and 3 bases from J, leaving 16 bases between. The germline CDR1 and CDR2 sequences are MNHEY and SVGAGI. This CDR3 has 15 amino acids. Here the CDR3 reads CASSPPLGLDTEAFF. CDR3 sequence (DNA): TGTGCCAGCAGTCCCCCCCTTGGGTTGGACACTGAAGCTTTCTTT.

V is TRBV21-1 and J is TRBJ2-7; the table's D gene call, TRBD2, was not cross checked with the DNA. TRBV21-1 is a pseudogene. The CDR3 consists of 14 residues. In DNA form, the CDR3 reads TGTGCCAGCAGCAAAGGGAGCGGCTCCTACGAGCAGTACTTC. It is translated as CASSKGSGSYEQYF.

V and J are TRBV7-2 and TRBJ2-7; unclear D gene. With 4 bases removed from V and 2 bases from J, the gap between germline ends came to 9 bases. The V gene's germline CDR1 is SGHTA and CDR2 FQGNSA. CDR3 length: 13 residues. CDR3 DNA sequence: TGTGCCAGCAGCTCCAGCCCTGCCTACGAGCAGTACTTC. It encodes CASSSSPAYEQYF.

A single count supports this clone. CDR3 nucleotide sequence: TGTGCCAGCAGCTCGACTGGTTATAGCAATCAGCCCCAGCATTTT. This translates into CASSSTGYSNQPQHF. The chain carries TRBV7-2 and TRBJ1-5; no clear D. Germline V gene data show CDR1 as SGHTA and CDR2 as FQGNSA. Trimming removed 4 bases from V and 0 bases from J, with 10 bases in between. CDR3 length equals 15 residues.

CDR3 DNA: TGTGCCACGCAAGGTGGCAATCAGCCCCAGCATTTT. Protein: CATQGGNQPQHF. This rearrangement joins TRBV24-1 to TRBJ1-5, with no clear D. V was trimmed by 10 bases and J by 2 bases, leaving 8 bases between them. There are 12 residues in the CDR3. CDR1 and CDR2 (germline): KGHDR, SFDVKD.

The rearrangement links TRBV27 to TRBJ2-2; no definite D call. This CDR3 is 14 amino acids long. V lost 5 bases and J 5 bases, leaving 12 bases between the germline ends. Germline V gene sequence: CDR1 MNHEY, CDR2 SMNVEV (reference sequence). The CDR3 loop is CASSAGWGTGELFF. Written as DNA, the CDR3 is TGTGCCAGCAGTGCCGGATGGGGTACCGGGGAGCTGTTTTTT.

V usage is TRBV5-1 and J usage is TRBJ1-3; D might be TRBD1 (5 bases). Germline V gene data show CDR1 as SGHRS and CDR2 as YFSETQ. This CDR3 is built from 15 residues. With 4 bases removed from V and 0 bases from J, the gap between germline ends came to 11 bases. The CDR3 nucleotides read TGCGCCAGCAGCCTTGTCCAGGGCTCTGGAAACACCATATATTTT. Its protein product is CASSLVQGSGNTIYF. The whole variable domain, remainder taken from reference TRBV5-1 and TRBJ1-3, is KAGVTQTPRYLIKTRGQQVTLSCSPISGHRSVSWYQQTPGQGLQFLFEYFSETQRNKGNFPGRFSGRQFSNSRSEMNVSTLELGDSALYLCASSLVQGSGNTIYFGEGSWLTVV.

The chain joins TRBV11-2 to TRBJ2-7; the match to TRBD2 covers 12 bases. Germline V lookup: CDR1 SGHAT, CDR2 FQNNGV. The CDR3 contains 16 residues. V was clipped by 5 bases and J by 5 bases; unmatched bases: 10. The CDR3 spells CASSIGTSGGFDEQYF. The CDR3 bases are TGTGCCAGCAGCATAGGCACTAGCGGGGGGTTCGACGAGCAGTACTTC. The full variable domain, completed using reference TRBV11-2 and TRBJ2-7, is EAGVAQSPRYKIIEKRQSVAFWCNPISGHATLYWYQQILGQGPKLLIQFQNNGVVDDSQLPKDRFSAERLKGVDSTLKIQPAKLEDSAVYLCASSIGTSGGFDEQYFGPGTRLTVT.

The chain employs TRBV5-4 and TRBJ1-1, with D maybe TRBD1 (5 bases). Germline V gene sequence: CDR1 SGHNT, CDR2 YYREEE (reference sequence). V lost 0 bases, J lost 5 bases, and 11 bases lay in between. The CDR3 sequence is 14 residues long. CDR3 residues: CASSLAASGTEAFF. CDR3 DNA sequence: TGTGCCAGCAGCTTGGCGGCCTCAGGGACTGAAGCTTTCTTT.

V gene TRBV12-2 combines with J gene TRBJ2-1; no check of the table's D call, TRBD2, against the DNA was made. TRBV12-2 is a recognized pseudogene. There are 16 residues in the CDR3. CDR3 DNA sequence: TGTGCAAGTCGCCACGTGGGGACTAGCGGGGACAATGAGCAGTTCTTC. Encoded protein: CASRHVGTSGDNEQFF.

The V call is TRBV9, the J call TRBJ2-2; D remains ambiguous. Germline V lookup: CDR1 SGDLS, CDR2 YYNGEE. V was cut by 2 bases and J by 5 bases, with 10 bases left in between. The CDR3 is 14 amino acids. CDR3 sequence reads: CASSVTGGTGELFF. CDR3 bases: TGTGCCAGCAGCGTTACGGGTGGGACCGGGGAGCTGTTTTTT.

The CDR3 DNA follows: TGTGCCTGGAGGATGGGGGGACAGGGGGGCTACGAGCAGTACTTC. Translation gives CAWRMGGQGGYEQYF. The chain couples TRBV30 to TRBJ2-7, with 11 bases lining up with TRBD1. V was clipped by 3 bases and J by 3 bases; unmatched bases: 7. This CDR3 contains 15 residues. Germline values: CDR1 GTSNPN, CDR2 SVGIG (reference sequence). Variable domain in full (rest from reference TRBV30 and TRBJ2-7): SQTIHQWPATLVQPVGSPLSLECTVEGTSNPNLYWYRQAAGRGLQLLFYSVGIGQISSEVPQNLSASRPQDRQFILSSKKLLLSDSGFYLCAWRMGGQGGYEQYFGPGTRLTVT.

The gene calls are TRBV9 and TRBJ2-6; D is unclear. V was pared by 4 bases and J by 0 bases, with 11 bases between. CDR1 and CDR2 from the germline V gene are SGDLS and YYNGEE. This CDR3 has 16 amino acids. CDR3 sequence (DNA): TGTGCCAGCAGCCCCGGTGTTGGCTCTGGGGCCAACGTCCTGACTTTC. Protein: CASSPGVGSGANVLTF.

The chain employs TRBV27 and TRBJ2-1, with a possible D match to TRBD2 (7 bases). The V end was cut by 2 bases, the J end by 7 bases, with 18 bases between. This CDR3 is 16 amino acids long. The germline CDR1 and CDR2 sequences are MNHEY and SMNVEV (reference sequence). CDR3 bases: TGTGCCAGCAGTTTAATGGGGGCGGGGGACCAAAATGAGCAGTTCTTC. It yields the protein CASSLMGAGDQNEQFF.

The chain carries TRBV4-1 and TRBJ2-7; 8 nucleotides line up with TRBD1. V dropped 5 bases and J dropped 3; count of bases not matched to a gene: 6. Germline loops: CDR1 MGHRA, CDR2 YSYEKL. The CDR3 loop spans 14 amino acids. CDR3 protein: CASSYSGQGYEQYF. The CDR3 DNA reads TGCGCCAGCAGCTACTCTGGACAGGGCTACGAGCAGTACTTC.